A single sample gave rise to the 6 T cell receptor beta chains below, sequenced in a study of T cell changes during pregnancy in multiple sclerosis. The table came from immunoSEQ multiplex PCR; TCRdb's copy has only in-frame clones and leaves some out. The sample consists of tens of thousands of clones, 75% to 90% of them appearing once. The starting material was CD4+ T cells from peripheral blood mononuclear cells, obtained in the first trimester of pregnancy. The receptors shown here come from a female donor with multiple sclerosis, enrolled in a pregnancy study.

The rearrangement joins TRBV10-2 to TRBJ2-7; 8 bases are a match to TRBD1. The germline V gene encodes CDR1 WSHSY and CDR2 SAAADI. Trimming took 6 bases from V and 4 from J; bases not matched to a gene: 8. There are 14 residues in the CDR3. The CDR3 protein is CASRPGTGNYEQYF. Here the CDR3 DNA reads TGCGCCAGCAGACCTGGGACAGGAAATTACGAGCAGTACTTC.

The gene calls are TRBV19 and TRBJ2-5; no firm D call. Trimming cost V 1 base and J 0 bases, with 6 bases left between them. From germline, CDR1 is LNHDA and CDR2 SQIVND (reference sequence). The CDR3 runs to 14 residues. The CDR3 loop is CASSIAQYQETQYF. In DNA form, the CDR3 reads TGTGCCAGTAGTATAGCCCAGTACCAAGAGACCCAGTACTTC.

The V and J genes are TRBV11-3 and TRBJ1-1, with no clear D. V lost 2 bases, J lost 1 base, and 8 bases lay in between. CDR3 length: 14 residues. Per the germline V gene, CDR1 is SGHNT and CDR2 is YENEEA. CDR3 in amino acids: CASSLNTRNTEAFF. The DNA of the CDR3 is TGTGCCAGCAGCTTAAATACTCGGAACACTGAAGCTTTCTTT.

The V and J genes are TRBV15 and TRBJ2-7; D may be TRBD1 (6 bases). The ends were cut back, 0 bases at V and 2 bases at J, with 14 bases in the middle. The CDR3 is 16 amino acids. CDR1 LNHNV and CDR2 YYDKDF come from the germline V gene (reference sequence). The CDR3 DNA is TGTGCCACCAGCAGAGATAAGTCGGGACAAGCCTACGAGCAGTACTTC. Translated, it gives CATSRDKSGQAYEQYF.

Concerning this clone itself: The junction shows a germline mismatch at one end, possibly a read error. This CDR3 is CASSTGRGNAGELFF. Written as DNA, the CDR3 is TGTGCCAGCAGTACGGGGCGGGGGAACGCCGGGGAGCTGTTTTTT. V is TRBV2 and J is TRBJ2-2, with 7 positions matching TRBD2. Germline CDR1 and CDR2: SNHLY and FYNNEI. CDR3 length: 15 amino acids.

In this sample, this clone turned up once. The chain links TRBV10-3 to TRBJ2-2, with 8 bases that match TRBD2. The germline CDR1 and CDR2 sequences are ENHRY and SYGVKD. J gave up 2 bases and V 0 bases, and 2 bases lay outside the gene matches. This CDR3 is 16 amino acids long. CDR3 loop: CAISESAGGNTGELFF. CDR3 DNA sequence: TGTGCCATCAGTGAGTCGGCGGGGGGAAACACCGGGGAGCTGTTTTTT.